The sequence of this T cell receptor beta chain was determined in a study of CXCR3-negative and CXCR3-positive naive CD8 T cells (dated by TCRdb to the late 2010s). The study in broad terms: In total, 110 million to 150 million TRB reads were obtained, corresponding to roughly 1.5 +/- 0.3 million reads per library. Diversity and physicochemical repertoire analyses were performed on about a dozen donors pooled from two independent experiments. Naive subsets from about five donors and memory cells from 3 donors were included in the TRBV-TRBJ cluster analysis.

The CDR3 starts with the cysteine, ends with the phenylalanine, and has 19 residues. The record lacks a DNA sequence. Sequences SGHTA (CDR1) and FQGTGA (CDR2) are obtained from the germline V gene. Each CD8+ T cell subset was flow-sorted in triplicate, with under 350,000 cells per subset placed directly into RLT lysis buffer. To keep memory contaminants out, a stringent definition of naive CD8+ T cells was applied: CD45RO-CCR7+CD27+CD95-. Using standard density gradient centrifugation, peripheral blood mononuclear cells were isolated from buffy coats. A FACSAria III was used to flow-sort naive CD8+ T cells into CXCR3-negative and CXCR3-positive populations. An RNeasy Mini Kit was used to extract total RNA from the sorted cells. Study-level results and caveats: Repertoire diversity was comparably high in both naive subsets but much lower in memory CD8+ T cells. Because CXCR3 expression was partially decreased after cryopreservation, freshly isolated PBMCs were used for most assays. Similar TRBV-TRBJ usage was shown by naive CXCR3-negative and CXCR3-positive cells from the same donor, whereas distinct patterns were shown by memory cells. Because surface CD5, which has been linked to self-reactivity in mice, was comparable between naive subsets, TCR interaction strength was also inferred from TRB CDR3 physicochemical properties. Compared with CXCR3-negative naive cells, CXCR3-positive naive cells had TRB CDR3s with higher hydrophobicity (lower Kidera factor 4), lower energy, and higher strength and volume indices.

With regard to this clonotype: Its binding antigen is unknown.

TCRdb shows the sequencer as NextSeq 550. The Human TCR Profiling Kit (MiLaboratory) was used to make UMI-labeled 5' RACE TRB cDNA libraries. cDNA synthesis used the entire amount of extracted RNA, and PCR amplification then used the entire amount of cDNA produced. Libraries were prepared in parallel using an identical number of PCR cycles. As for the original processing: MIGEC and MiXCR extracted about 54,000 +/- 9,700 unique UMI-labeled TRB cDNA molecules per library, requiring at least two reads per UMI. On average, each library contained approximately 40,000 +/- 10,000 functional in-frame TRB CDR3 nucleotide clonotypes without stop codons. After downsampling to 5000 UMI-labeled TRB molecules per sample, diversity metrics such as normalized Shannon-Wiener and Chao1 were calculated in VDJtools. VDJtools computed clonotype-size-weighted physicochemical properties of the central five CDR3 residues: interaction energy, strength, volume and Kidera factor 4. After TCRdb reprocessed the reads, each CDR3 protein sequence was kept as one row, without DNA. V and J calls and clone size were set by TCRdb, not the authors. This sample's table carries around 150,000 distinct CDR3 sequences. Together, the top ten hold around 0.44% of the sample.

The receptor was derived from a human donor in good health. Some clones in this sample may be carry-over from other donors' samples. Material for sequencing was naive CXCR3+ CD8+ T cells from blood. The cell subset or site label, as the study defines it: CD45RO-CCR7+CD27+CD95- naive CD8+ T cells expressing CXCR3 (TNR3+). The V and J segments used are TRBV7-3 and TRBJ1-6. The CDR3 region: CASSFCSENRSSYNSPLHF.